This T cell receptor beta chain originates from a study of T cell responses to AZD1222 COVID-19 vaccine. Study information: Doses given second, at about 4 or about 12 weeks, were pooled. Whole-study results and caveats: Clonal diversity was possibly underestimated, and white British individuals and females predominated among donors.

Germline V gene lookup returns CDR1 SGHRS and CDR2 YFSETQ. V dropped 0 bases and J dropped 2 bases, with 10 bases sitting between them. This CDR3 spans 15 amino acids. Remarks on this clone: Its antigen is still unknown.

This table comes from immunoSEQ multiplex PCR, and its TCRdb copy is limited to in-frame clones, with some not included. Here the sample spans around 130,000 clones, 70% to 90% being singletons. The specimen comprised peripheral blood, sampled on day 0 of AZD1222 vaccination. The chain recombines TRBV5-1 with TRBJ2-3; D not resolved. This clonotype was obtained from an adult in good health. This CDR3 reads CASSLAERHTDTQYF. CDR3 bases: TGCGCCAGCAGCTTGGCTGAGAGGCACACAGATACGCAGTATTTT. Supplemented by reference TRBV5-1 and TRBJ2-3, the full variable domain reads KAGVTQTPRYLIKTRGQQVTLSCSPISGHRSVSWYQQTPGQGLQFLFEYFSETQRNKGNFPGRFSGRQFSNSRSEMNVSTLELGDSALYLCASSLAERHTDTQYFGPGTRLTVL.